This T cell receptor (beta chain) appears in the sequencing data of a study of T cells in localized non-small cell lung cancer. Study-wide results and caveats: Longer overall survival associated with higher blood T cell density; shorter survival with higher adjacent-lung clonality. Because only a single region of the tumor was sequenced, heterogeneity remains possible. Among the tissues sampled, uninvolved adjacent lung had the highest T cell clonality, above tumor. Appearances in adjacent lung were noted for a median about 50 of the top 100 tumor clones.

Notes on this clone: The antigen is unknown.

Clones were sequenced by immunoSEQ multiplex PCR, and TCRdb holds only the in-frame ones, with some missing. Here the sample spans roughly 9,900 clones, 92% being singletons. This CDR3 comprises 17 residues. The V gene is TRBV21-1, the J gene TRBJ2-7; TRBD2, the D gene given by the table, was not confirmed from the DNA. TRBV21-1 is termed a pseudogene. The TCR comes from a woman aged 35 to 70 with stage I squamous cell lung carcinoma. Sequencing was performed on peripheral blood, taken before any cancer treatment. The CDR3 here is CASSKSRTSGGLYEQYF. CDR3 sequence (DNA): TGTGCCAGCAGCAAATCTCGGACTAGCGGGGGTCTGTACGAGCAGTACTTC.